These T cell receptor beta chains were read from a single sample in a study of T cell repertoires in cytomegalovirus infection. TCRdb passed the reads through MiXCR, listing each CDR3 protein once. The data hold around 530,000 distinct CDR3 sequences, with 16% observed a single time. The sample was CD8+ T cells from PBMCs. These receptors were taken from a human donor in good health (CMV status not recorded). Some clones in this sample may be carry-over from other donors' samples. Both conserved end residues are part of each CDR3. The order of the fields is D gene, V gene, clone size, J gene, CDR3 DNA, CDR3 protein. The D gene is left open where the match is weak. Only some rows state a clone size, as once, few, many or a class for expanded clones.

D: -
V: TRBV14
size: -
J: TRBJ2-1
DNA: TGTGCCAGCAGCCAATTAGGGGAGGATGAGCAGTTCTTC
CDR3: CASSQLGEDEQFF

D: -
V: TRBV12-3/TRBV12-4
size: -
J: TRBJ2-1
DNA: TGTGCCAGCAGGAAGGCAGCCTACAATGAGCAGTTCTTC
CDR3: CASRKAAYNEQFF

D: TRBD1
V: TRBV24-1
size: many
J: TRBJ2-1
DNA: TGTGCCACCAGTGACCCCGGGACAGCGTACAATGAGCAGTTCTTC
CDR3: CATSDPGTAYNEQFF

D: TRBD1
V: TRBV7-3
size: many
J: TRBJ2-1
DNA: TGTGCCAGCAGCTTTTCTTCGACAGGGCCCTCGGAGCAGTTCTTC
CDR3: CASSFSSTGPSEQFF

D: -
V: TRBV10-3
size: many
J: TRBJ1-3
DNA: TGTGCCATCAGACCAAGTGGAGACACCATATATTTT
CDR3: CAIRPSGDTIYF

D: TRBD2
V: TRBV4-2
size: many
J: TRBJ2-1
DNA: TGTGCCAGCTCGTCGCGGGAGGCCTACAATGAGCAGTTCTTC
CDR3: CASSSREAYNEQFF

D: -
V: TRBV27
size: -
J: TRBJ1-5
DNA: TGTGCCAGCAGTTTATCTCCCCTAGGGAGCAATCAGCCCCAGCATTTT
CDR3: CASSLSPLGSNQPQHF

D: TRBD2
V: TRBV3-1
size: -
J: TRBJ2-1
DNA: TGTGCCAGCAGCCAAGATCTTAGAGGGCGGGGGGATGAGCAGTTCTTC
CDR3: CASSQDLRGRGDEQFF

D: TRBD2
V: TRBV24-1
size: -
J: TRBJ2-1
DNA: TGTGCCACCAGTGAGGATCTAGCGGGATGGGTCGGTGAGCAGTTCTTC
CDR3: CATSEDLAGWVGEQFF

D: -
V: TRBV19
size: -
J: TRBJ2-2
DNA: TGTGCCAGTTTCGACACTAGGGACCCCCCCGGGGAGCTGTTTTTT
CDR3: CASFDTRDPPGELFF

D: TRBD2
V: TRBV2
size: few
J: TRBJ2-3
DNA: TGTGCCAGCAGAGGACTAGAAAGGACAGATACGCAGTATTTT
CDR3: CASRGLERTDTQYF

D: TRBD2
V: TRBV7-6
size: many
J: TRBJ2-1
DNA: TGTGCCAGCAGCTTTAGCGGGGGGATAAGCTCCTACAATGAGCAGTTCTTC
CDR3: CASSFSGGISSYNEQFF

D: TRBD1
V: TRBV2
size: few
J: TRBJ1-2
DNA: TGTGCCAGCAGTGAAAGGACAGGGGTCGGCTATGGCTACACCTTC
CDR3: CASSERTGVGYGYTF

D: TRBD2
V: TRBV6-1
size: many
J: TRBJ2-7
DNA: TGTGCCAGCAGTGAGGTAGCGGGAGAGTTGTACGAGCAGTACTTC
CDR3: CASSEVAGELYEQYF

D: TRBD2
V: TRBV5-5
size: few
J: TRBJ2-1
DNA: TGTGCCAGCAGACTTGGACTAGCGGGGGGGAGAAACAATGAGCAGTTCTTC
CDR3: CASRLGLAGGRNNEQFF

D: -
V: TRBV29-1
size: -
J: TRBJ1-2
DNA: TGCAGCGTTGAGACAGCGGGAGCCTACACCTTC
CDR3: CSVETAGAYTF

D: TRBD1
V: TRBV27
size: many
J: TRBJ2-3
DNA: TGTGCCAGCAAACCCCGGGACAGGGACACAGATACGCAGTATTTT
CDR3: CASKPRDRDTDTQYF

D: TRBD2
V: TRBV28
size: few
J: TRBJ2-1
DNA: TGTGCCAGCAGGGAATTACTAGCGGGAGGCTACAATGAGCAGTTCTTC
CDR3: CASRELLAGGYNEQFF

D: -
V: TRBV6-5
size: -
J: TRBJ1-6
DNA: TGTGCCAGCAGCCACGGGCGGGTCTCCCATAATTCACCCCTCCACTTT
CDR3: CASSHGRVSHNSPLHF

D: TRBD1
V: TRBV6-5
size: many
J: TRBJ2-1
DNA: TGTGCCAGCAGTTACTCCGCCGAATTCACAGGGGGTGCCTACAATGAGCAGTTCTTC
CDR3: CASSYSAEFTGGAYNEQFF

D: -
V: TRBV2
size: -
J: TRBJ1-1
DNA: TGTGCCAGCAGAACGTCGGACGGATTGAACACTGAAGCTTTCTTT
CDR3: CASRTSDGLNTEAFF

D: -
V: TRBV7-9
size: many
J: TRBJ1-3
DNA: TGTGCCAGCAGCAAGACCCTCGGGACAATCTCTGGAAACACCATATATTTT
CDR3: CASSKTLGTISGNTIYF

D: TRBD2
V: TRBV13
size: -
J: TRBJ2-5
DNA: TGTGCCAGCAGCTCCTCCGCGGGAGAGGTAGAGACCCAGTACTTC
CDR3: CASSSSAGEVETQYF

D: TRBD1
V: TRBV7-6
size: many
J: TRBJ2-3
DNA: TGTGCCAGCAGCATCCGGGACAGGGGGCGAGATACGCAGTATTTT
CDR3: CASSIRDRGRDTQYF

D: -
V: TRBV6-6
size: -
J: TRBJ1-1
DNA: TGTGCCAGCAGTTACCCGTTGGACCTAATGAACACTGAAGCTTTCTTT
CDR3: CASSYPLDLMNTEAFF

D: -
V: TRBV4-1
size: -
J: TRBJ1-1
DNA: TGCGCCAGCAGCGAAGGGGCCAGGGCCGGCACTGAAGCTTTCTTT
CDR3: CASSEGARAGTEAFF

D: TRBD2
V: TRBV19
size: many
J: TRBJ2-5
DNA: TGTGCCAGTAGAAAACTAGCGTCCGTCCAAGAGACCCAGTACTTC
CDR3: CASRKLASVQETQYF

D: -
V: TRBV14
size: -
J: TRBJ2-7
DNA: TGTGCCAGCAGCTCCGAGGGGTACACCAGGCCCTACGAGCAGTACTTC
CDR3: CASSSEGYTRPYEQYF

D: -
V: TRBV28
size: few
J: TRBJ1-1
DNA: TGTGCCAGCAATCTACAGGGAGCTGAAGCTTTCTTT
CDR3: CASNLQGAEAFF

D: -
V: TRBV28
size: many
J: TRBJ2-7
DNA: TGTGCCAGCAGTACGGGCCTCGGCGAGCAGTACTTC
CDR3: CASSTGLGEQYF

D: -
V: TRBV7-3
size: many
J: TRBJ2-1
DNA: TGTGCCAGCAGCTTTGGGAGGATATCTCACAATGAGCAGTTCTTC
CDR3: CASSFGRISHNEQFF

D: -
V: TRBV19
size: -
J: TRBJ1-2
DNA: TGTGCCAGTAGTATAGGGCGGGGGCTGAACTATGGCTACACCTTC
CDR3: CASSIGRGLNYGYTF

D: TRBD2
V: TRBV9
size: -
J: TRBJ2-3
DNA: TGTGCCAGCAGCGAGGGGGATGGGACTAGCGGAACAGATACGCAGTATTTT
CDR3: CASSEGDGTSGTDTQYF

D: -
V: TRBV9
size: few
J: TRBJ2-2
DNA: TGTGCCAGCAGCCCTTGGGCGCTAACGAACACCGGGGAGCTGTTTTTT
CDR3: CASSPWALTNTGELFF

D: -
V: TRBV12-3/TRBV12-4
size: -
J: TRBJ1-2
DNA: TGTGCCAGCAGTTTGGGCAGTCTATGGTATGGCTACACCTTC
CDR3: CASSLGSLWYGYTF

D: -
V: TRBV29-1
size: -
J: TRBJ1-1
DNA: TGCAGCGACCTTAAGAACACTGAAGCTTTCTTT
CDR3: CSDLKNTEAFF

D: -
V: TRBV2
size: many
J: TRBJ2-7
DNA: TGTGCCAGCAGTGAAGCGCTTCGGAGTTACGAGCAGTACTTC
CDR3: CASSEALRSYEQYF

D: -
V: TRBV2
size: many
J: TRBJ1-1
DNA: TGTGCCAGCACCCCTAGTAGGGGCGGCTTCCAACACTCAGCTTTCTTT
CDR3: CASTPSRGGFQHSAFF

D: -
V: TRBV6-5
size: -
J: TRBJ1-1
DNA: TGTGCCAGCAGTTACAGAAGGGGACCAGGTGAAGCTTTCTTT
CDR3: CASSYRRGPGEAFF

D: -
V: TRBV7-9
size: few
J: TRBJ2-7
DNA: TGTGCCAGCAGCCAGAGCGGTGGGGCAGGACTGTCCTACGAGCAGTACTTC
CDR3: CASSQSGGAGLSYEQYF

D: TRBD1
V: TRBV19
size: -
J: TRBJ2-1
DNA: TGTGCCAGTAGTGCCTCGACAGGGAAATATTACAATGAGCAGTTCTTC
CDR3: CASSASTGKYYNEQFF

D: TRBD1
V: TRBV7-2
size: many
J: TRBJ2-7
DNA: TGTGCCAGCAGCTGGCCGGGACAGGGGACCTACGAGCAGTACTTC
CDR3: CASSWPGQGTYEQYF

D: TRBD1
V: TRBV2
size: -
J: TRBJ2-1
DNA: TGTGCCAGTCGGACAGGTTCCCACAATGAGCAGTTCTTC
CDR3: CASRTGSHNEQFF

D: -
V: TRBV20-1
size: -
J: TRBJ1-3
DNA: TGCAGTGCTAGATGGGCCGGAAACACCATATATTTT
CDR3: CSARWAGNTIYF

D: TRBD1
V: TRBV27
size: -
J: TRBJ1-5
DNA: TGTGCCAGCAGTCCCCGACAGGGCCACTATAGCAATCAGCCCCAGCATTTT
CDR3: CASSPRQGHYSNQPQHF

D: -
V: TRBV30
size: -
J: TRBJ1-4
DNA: TGTGCCTGGAGATCAGGGAGTGGAGAAAAACTGTTTTTT
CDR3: CAWRSGSGEKLFF

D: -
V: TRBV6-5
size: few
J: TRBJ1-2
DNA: TGTGCCAGCAGTCGCGGGGAGGCGGACTATGGCTACACCTTC
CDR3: CASSRGEADYGYTF

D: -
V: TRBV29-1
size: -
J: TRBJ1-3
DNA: TGCAGCGTTGAGGCACAATCTGGAAACACCATATATTTT
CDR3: CSVEAQSGNTIYF

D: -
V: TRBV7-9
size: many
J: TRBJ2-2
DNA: TGTGCCAGCAGATCGATGGTCGGTAGGGAGCTGTTTTTT
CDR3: CASRSMVGRELFF

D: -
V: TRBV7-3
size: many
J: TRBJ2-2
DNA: TGTGCCAGTAAGACAGGGAACACCGGGGAGCTGTTTTTT
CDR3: CASKTGNTGELFF

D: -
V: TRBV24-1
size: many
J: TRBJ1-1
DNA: TGTGCCACCAGTGATTTCTACAGGAGGGTGAACACTGAAGCTTTCTTT
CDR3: CATSDFYRRVNTEAFF

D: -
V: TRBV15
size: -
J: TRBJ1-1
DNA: TGTGCCACCAGCGGCGAACCCACTGAAGCTTTCTTT
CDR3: CATSGEPTEAFF